These 10 T cell receptor beta chains share one sample of origin, sequenced in a study of T cells in Graves' hyperthyroidism and ophthalmopathy. The investigators amplified TCR beta CDR3 regions from RNA transcripts. The HTBI primer set drove a first-round RT-PCR of the TCR CDR3. One entry per CDR3 protein results from TCRdb running MiXCR on the multiplex PCR reads. This sample has fewer than 750,000 distinct CDR3 sequences, with 14% to 15% found just once. The source material was blood. These receptors were taken from a woman aged 40 to 50 with Graves' ophthalmopathy.

This clonotype came up many times. The chain links TRBV20-1 to TRBJ2-1; 8 nucleotides align to TRBD1. V shed 0 bases, J shed 8 bases, and the junction held 6 bases outside the gene matches. CDR1 is DFQATT and CDR2 is SNEGSKA in the germline V gene (reference sequence). This CDR3 comprises 14 residues. The CDR3 DNA reads as TGCAGTGCTAGAGACCGGGACAGGCTCGATGAGCAGTTCTTC. Translation gives CSARDRDRLDEQFF.

This clonotype was picked up many times. The V and J genes are TRBV28 and TRBJ1-3; 11 bases agree with TRBD1. Trimming cost V 5 bases and J 4 bases; bases outside gene matches: 4. The CDR3 is 15 residues long. From germline, CDR1 is MDHEN and CDR2 SYDVKM. The CDR3 DNA reads TGTGCCAGCAGTCGGGACAGGGGGTTCGGAAACACCATATATTTT. Translation gives CASSRDRGFGNTIYF. Filled out from reference TRBV28 and TRBJ1-3, the complete variable domain reads DVKVTQSSRYLVKRTGEKVFLECVQDMDHENMFWYRQDPGLGLRLIYFSYDVKMKEKGDIPEGYSVSREKKERFSLILESASTNQTSMYLCASSRDRGFGNTIYFGEGSWLTVV.

This clonotype was seen repeatedly, ten times or more. This chain connects TRBV30 to TRBJ1-2; no reliable D call. Germline V gene sequence: CDR1 GTSNPN, CDR2 SVGIG (reference sequence). V lost 0 bases to trimming and J lost 2 bases, with 7 bases between them. This CDR3 has 13 residues. The CDR3 is CAWSVDGNYGYTF. CDR3 in DNA: TGTGCCTGGAGTGTTGACGGGAACTATGGCTACACCTTC.

This clonotype appeared many times. The rearrangement uses TRBV28 and TRBJ2-7; TRBD1 matches 8 bases. Germline V gene data show CDR1 as MDHEN and CDR2 as SYDVKM. This CDR3 is built from 15 residues. The J segment lost 8 bases and the V segment lost 3 bases, leaving 12 bases of the junction unmatched. The CDR3 DNA is TGTGCCAGCAGTTTCGTCCTACAGGGGGGAAGGAAGCAGTACTTC. It is translated as CASSFVLQGGRKQYF. The full variable domain, rest sourced from reference TRBV28 and TRBJ2-7, is DVKVTQSSRYLVKRTGEKVFLECVQDMDHENMFWYRQDPGLGLRLIYFSYDVKMKEKGDIPEGYSVSREKKERFSLILESASTNQTSMYLCASSFVLQGGRKQYFGPGTRLTVT.

The table lists this clonotype with many counts. This chain connects TRBV6-5 to TRBJ2-5; 9 bases line up with TRBD1. Germline V gene data show CDR1 as MNHEY and CDR2 as SVGAGI. CDR3 length equals 14 residues. Trimming cost V 2 bases and J 6 bases; bases outside gene matches: 4. CDR3 bases: TGTGCCAGCAGTTACGACAGGGGGTTAAAGACCCAGTACTTC. Amino acid sequence: CASSYDRGLKTQYF.

This clonotype was picked up many times. J is TRBJ2-2 and V is TRBV2; TRBD1 matches at 9 bases. In germline, CDR1 is SNHLY, CDR2 FYNNEI. V lost 3 bases and J lost 6; bases outside the gene matches: 8. The CDR3 is made up of 16 amino acids. The CDR3 bases are TGTGCCAGCAGTGACCCGGGACAGGGATCGGCCGGGGAGCTGTTTTTT. This gives the protein CASSDPGQGSAGELFF.

This clonotype has at least ten counts. V usage is TRBV28 and J usage is TRBJ1-5; possibly TRBD1 for D (6 bases). Trimming removed 7 bases at V and 0 bases at J, with 16 bases between. The CDR3 is 16 residues long. Germline CDR1 reads MDHEN; CDR2 reads SYDVKM. CDR3 amino acids: CASKPMTGYSNQPQHF. CDR3 in DNA: TGTGCCAGCAAACCAATGACAGGTTATAGCAATCAGCCCCAGCATTTT.

This clonotype was counted many times. The rearrangement uses TRBV28 and TRBJ2-5; TRBD2 matches 11 bases. V was clipped by 3 bases and J by 2 bases; unmatched bases: 5. The CDR3 totals 16 residues. The germline CDR1 and CDR2 sequences are MDHEN and SYDVKM. This CDR3 is CASSFTSGSVQETQYF. The CDR3 coding sequence is TGTGCCAGCAGTTTTACTAGCGGGAGCGTTCAAGAGACCCAGTACTTC.

This clonotype was picked up many times. The chain recombines TRBV4-2 with TRBJ2-2, with a tentative D call TRBD2 (6 bases). The germline V gene encodes CDR1 LGHNA and CDR2 YNFKEQ. The CDR3 length is 16 residues. V lost 0 bases and J lost 2, with 10 bases in between. CDR3 protein: CASSQDLAKNTGELFF. The CDR3 DNA sequence: TGTGCCAGCAGCCAAGATCTAGCGAAAAACACCGGGGAGCTGTTTTTT.

This clonotype was seen many times. The gene calls are TRBV20-1 and TRBJ1-5, with TRBD1 identical over 9 bases. CDR3 length: 13 amino acids. The germline gives CDR1 DFQATT, CDR2 SNEGSKA (reference sequence). V was clipped by 6 bases and J by 6 bases; unmatched bases: 6. CDR3 bases: TGCAGTGCGTACGACAGGGGGACTCAGCCCCAGCATTTT. The encoded protein is CSAYDRGTQPQHF.